The T cell receptor beta chain described here comes from a study of siplizumab effects on memory and regulatory T cells. Sequencing was performed with immunoSEQ multiplex PCR; in TCRdb, only in-frame clones are kept and a portion is missing. The table lists tens of thousands of clones, more than 95% of them singletons. Deletions cut 5 bases from V and 10 bases from J, with 21 bases between. The CDR3 is 15 residues long. Looked up from germline, CDR1 is SEHNR and CDR2 is FQNEAQ (reference sequence). The sample was naive CD4+ T cells sorted from blood. The chain employs TRBV7-9 and TRBJ2-1, with D possibly being TRBD1 (6 bases). The receptor was isolated from a human donor in good health. The CDR3 spells CASSRITNRVYEQFF. The CDR3 bases are TGTGCCAGCAGCCGGATTACTAACAGGGTTTACGAGCAGTTCTTC.